Listed here is a single T cell receptor beta chain. This record comes from a study of blood T cell repertoires in COVID-19. Across the whole study: The origin of the acute and convalescent COVID-19 samples was the United States, Italy and Spain. Sample material is recorded as cDNA or gDNA derived from T cells, B-cell-depleted T cells, or PBMCs.

CDR1 is MDHEN, CDR2 SYDVKM, per germline. The CDR3 runs to 16 residues. Trimming removed 3 bases at V and 1 base at J, with 13 bases between. Study processing details: How many nucleated cells were present was estimated from reference gene primer amplification. Profiling relied on immunoSEQ multiplex PCR, and the TCRdb table lists in-frame clones only, not all of them. The V and J calls and clone size come from that table; D and trimming were worked out from the DNA. The sample carries almost 100,000 clones, about 89% recorded once. V usage is TRBV28 and J usage is TRBJ1-5; D gene ambiguous. The sequenced sample was peripheral blood. The clonotype comes from a man between 50 and 59 years old with acute or convalescent COVID-19. This CDR3 reads CASSLPTAGSNQPQHF. The DNA of the CDR3 is TGTGCCAGCAGTTTGCCGACGGCGGGGAGCAATCAGCCCCAGCATTTT.